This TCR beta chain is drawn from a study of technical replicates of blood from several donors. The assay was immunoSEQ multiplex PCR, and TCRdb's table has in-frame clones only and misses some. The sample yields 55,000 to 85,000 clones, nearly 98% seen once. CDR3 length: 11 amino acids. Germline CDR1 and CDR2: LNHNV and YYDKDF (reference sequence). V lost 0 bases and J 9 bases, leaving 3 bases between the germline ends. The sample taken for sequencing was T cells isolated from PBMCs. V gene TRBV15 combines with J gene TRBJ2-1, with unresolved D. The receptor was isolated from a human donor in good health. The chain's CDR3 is CATSRDVEQFF. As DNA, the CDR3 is TGTGCCACCAGCAGAGACGTTGAGCAGTTCTTC.